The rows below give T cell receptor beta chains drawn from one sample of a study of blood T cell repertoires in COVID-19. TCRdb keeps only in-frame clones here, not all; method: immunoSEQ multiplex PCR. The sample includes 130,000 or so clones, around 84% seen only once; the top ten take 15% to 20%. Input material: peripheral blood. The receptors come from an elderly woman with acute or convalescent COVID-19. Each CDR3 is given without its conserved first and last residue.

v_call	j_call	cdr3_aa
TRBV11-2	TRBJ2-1	ASSLPLAGGPNEQF
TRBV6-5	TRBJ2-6	ATKQGAGANVLT
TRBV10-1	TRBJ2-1	ASSAGREGSEQF
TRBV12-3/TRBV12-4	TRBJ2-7	ASALSSYEQY
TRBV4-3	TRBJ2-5	ADRATQY
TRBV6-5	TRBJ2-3	ASSYSKLDTQY
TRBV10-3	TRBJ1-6	ATGDRVEDSPLH
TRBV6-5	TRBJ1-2	ASSYAGSPNGYT
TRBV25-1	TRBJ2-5	ASSLGRAGSQETQY
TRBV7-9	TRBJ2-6	ASSSRRDGPGANVLT
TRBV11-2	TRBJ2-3	ASSAWTGGGTDTQY
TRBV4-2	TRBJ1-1	ASSQVLQGTEAF
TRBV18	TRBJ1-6	ASSQRSLNSPLH
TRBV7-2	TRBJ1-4	ASSLEGGEKLF
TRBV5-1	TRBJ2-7	ASSLVGQGDYEQY
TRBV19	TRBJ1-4	ASRDRGEKLF
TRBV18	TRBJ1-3	ASSPPVKSSGNTIY
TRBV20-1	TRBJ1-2	SASQGAEGYT
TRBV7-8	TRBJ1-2	ASSLGGQANYGYT
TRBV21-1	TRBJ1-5	ASGPRGTPQH
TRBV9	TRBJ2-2	ASSGKSGGPNTGELF
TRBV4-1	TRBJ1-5	ASSQGGGGQPQH
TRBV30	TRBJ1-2	AWKLGQGIYGYT
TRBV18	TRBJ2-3	ASSPSGGTTDTQY
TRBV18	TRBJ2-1	ASSPPPGEGANEQF
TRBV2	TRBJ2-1	ASRRTGVDEQF
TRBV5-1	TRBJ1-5	ASSLTAGNYNQPQH
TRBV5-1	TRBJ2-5	ASNLVPEQETQY
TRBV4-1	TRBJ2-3	ASSPTASTDTQY
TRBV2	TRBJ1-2	ASRDQQDYGYT
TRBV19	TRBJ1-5	ASRGQSNSNQPQH
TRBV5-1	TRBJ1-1	ASSLVSRRGLTEAF
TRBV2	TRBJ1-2	ASSDGQNYGYT
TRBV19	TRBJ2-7	ASSPGNAYEQY
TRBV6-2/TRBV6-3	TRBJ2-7	ASSPWAGNYEQY
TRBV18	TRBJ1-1	ASSLTGGDEAF
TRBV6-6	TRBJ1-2	ASSFPGGKDYGYT
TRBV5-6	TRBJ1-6	ASSKPGQNNSPLH
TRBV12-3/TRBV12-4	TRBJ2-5	ASSAAGVTQY
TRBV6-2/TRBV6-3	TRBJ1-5	ASSRSYGAGQPQH
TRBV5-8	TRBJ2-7	ASSSRDRDEQY
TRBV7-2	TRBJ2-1	ASSQPRDFRPVEQF
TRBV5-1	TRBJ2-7	ASSLALAGEGEQY
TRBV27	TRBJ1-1	ASSYSGGRNTEAF
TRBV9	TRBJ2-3	ASSGRPEGTDTQY
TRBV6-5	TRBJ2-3	ASRKRYRSTDTQY